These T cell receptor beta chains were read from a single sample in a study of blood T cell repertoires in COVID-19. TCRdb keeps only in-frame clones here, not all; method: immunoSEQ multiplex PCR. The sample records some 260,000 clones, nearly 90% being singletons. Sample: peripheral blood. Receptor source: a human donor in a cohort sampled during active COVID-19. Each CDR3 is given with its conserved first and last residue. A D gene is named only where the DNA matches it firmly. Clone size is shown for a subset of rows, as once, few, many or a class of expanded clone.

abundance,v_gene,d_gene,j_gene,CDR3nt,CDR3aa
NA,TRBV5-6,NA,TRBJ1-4,TGTGCCAGCAGCTTGGGGCTTAATAATGAAAAACTGTTTTTT,CASSLGLNNEKLFF
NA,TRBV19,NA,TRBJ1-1,TGTGCCAGTTCTACCGGACAGCTGGACACTGAAGCTTTCTTT,CASSTGQLDTEAFF
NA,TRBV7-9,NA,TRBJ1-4,TGTGCCAGCAGCCCTAGATCATGGGATGAAAAACTGTTTTTT,CASSPRSWDEKLFF
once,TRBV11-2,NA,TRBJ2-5,TGTGCCAGCAGCTTAGCAGTTAACAGGGAGACCCAGTACTTC,CASSLAVNRETQYF
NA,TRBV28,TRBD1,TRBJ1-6,TGTGCCAGCAGTTCGGGACAGGGGGCTTATAATTCACCCCTCCACTTT,CASSSGQGAYNSPLHF
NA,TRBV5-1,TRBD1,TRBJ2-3,TGCGCCAGCAGCTTGGCCGCGACGGGACAGAACACAGATACGCAGTATTTT,CASSLAATGQNTDTQYF
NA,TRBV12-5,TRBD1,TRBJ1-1,TGTGCTAGTGGTAACCCAGGACAGGGGCGTTTGTACACTGAAGCTTTCTTT,CASGNPGQGRLYTEAFF
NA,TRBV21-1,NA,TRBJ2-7,TGTGCCAGCAGCAAGTCCACACCAATCACAGGGGTGAGGGAGCAGTACTTC,CASSKSTPITGVREQYF
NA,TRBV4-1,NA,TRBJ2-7,TGCGCCAGCAGCCGCGGGCAGAGCTACGAGCAGTACTTC,CASSRGQSYEQYF
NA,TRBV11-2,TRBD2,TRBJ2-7,TGTGCCAGCAGCGCGGCCCCGGACCGGGACTACAAGCAGTACTTC,CASSAAPDRDYKQYF
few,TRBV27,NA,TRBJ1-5,TGTGCCAGCAGAGGTGGGGGGTATAGCAATCAGCCCCAGCATTTT,CASRGGGYSNQPQHF
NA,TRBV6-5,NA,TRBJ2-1,TGTGCCAGCAGTTTATACAATGAGCAGTTCTTC,CASSLYNEQFF
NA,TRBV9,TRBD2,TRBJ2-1,TGTGCCAGCAGCGTAGGGGATAGCGGGTACAATGAGCAGTTCTTC,CASSVGDSGYNEQFF
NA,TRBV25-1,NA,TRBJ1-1,TGTGCCAGCAGTGGGCCTGACACTGAAGCTTTCTTT,CASSGPDTEAFF
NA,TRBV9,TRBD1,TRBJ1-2,TGTGCCAGTGGACAGGGGGTATGGGAGAGCGGGGTCGGAACCTTC,CASGQGVWESGVGTF
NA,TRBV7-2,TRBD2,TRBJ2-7,TGTGCCAGCAGCTCCCTAGCGGGAGACTACGAGCAGTACTTC,CASSSLAGDYEQYF
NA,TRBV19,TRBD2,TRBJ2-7,TGTGCCAGTAGTATTGGGGGGGGTGAGTACGAGCAGTACTTC,CASSIGGGEYEQYF
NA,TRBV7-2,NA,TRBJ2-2,TGTGCCAGCAGCCCACAGGGCGCGAACACCGGGGAGCTGTTTTTT,CASSPQGANTGELFF
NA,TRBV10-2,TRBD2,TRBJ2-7,TGCGCCAGTCGGACTAGCGGGGGGGGTAGCTCCTACGAGCAGTACTTC,CASRTSGGGSSYEQYF
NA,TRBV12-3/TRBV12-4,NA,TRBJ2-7,TGTGCCAGTGCGTCCCCCTACGAGCAGTACTTC,CASASPYEQYF
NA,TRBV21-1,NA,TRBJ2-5,TGTGCCAGCAGCAAACTAGCGGGGGGGGTAGAGACCCAGTACTTC,CASSKLAGGVETQYF
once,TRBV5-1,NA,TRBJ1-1,TGCGCCAGCAGCTCCCCTCCGGGAGTGGACAACACTGAAGCTTTCTTT,CASSSPPGVDNTEAFF
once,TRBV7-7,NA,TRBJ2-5,TGTGCCAGCAGGCCAGCCACCGGGGGCCAAGAGACCCAGTACTTC,CASRPATGGQETQYF
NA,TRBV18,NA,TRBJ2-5,TGTGCCAGCTCTCCCCGGCAGGGCGAGACCCAGTACTTC,CASSPRQGETQYF
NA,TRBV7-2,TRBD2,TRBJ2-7,TGTGCCAGCAGCTTATCGGGACTAGCGGGACTCTCCTACGAGCAGTACTTC,CASSLSGLAGLSYEQYF
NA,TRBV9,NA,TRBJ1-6,TGTGCCAGCAGCCAGAGAGTGCAGGGAGGATCACCCCTCCACTTT,CASSQRVQGGSPLHF
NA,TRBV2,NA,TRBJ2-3,TGTGCCAGCAGTGAACGCGAGGATACGCAGTATTTT,CASSEREDTQYF
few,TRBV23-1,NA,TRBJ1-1,TGCGCCAGCAGTCAATCGGGCACTTGGGTGGAGAACACTGAAGCTTTCTTT,CASSQSGTWVENTEAFF
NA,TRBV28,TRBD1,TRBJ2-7,TGTGCCAGCAGTTCACCTACCGGGACAGGGAGGTCCGAGCAGTACTTC,CASSSPTGTGRSEQYF
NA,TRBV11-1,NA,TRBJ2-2,TGTGCCAGCAGTCAGGGTTGGCCCGGGGAGCTGTTTTTT,CASSQGWPGELFF
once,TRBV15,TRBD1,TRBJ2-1,TGTGCCACCAGCAGAGACCGGGACAGGGGGCCGAGTGAGCAGTTCTTC,CATSRDRDRGPSEQFF
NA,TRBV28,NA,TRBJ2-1,TGTGCCAGCAGTACCCACCCCCGCGCCCAGCAGTTCTTC,CASSTHPRAQQFF
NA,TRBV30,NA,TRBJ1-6,TGTGCCTGGAGCGACCCAGGGAACTCACCCCTCCACTTT,CAWSDPGNSPLHF
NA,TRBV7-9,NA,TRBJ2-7,TGTGCCAGCAGCCAGGGATTCGGAGAGCAGTACTTC,CASSQGFGEQYF
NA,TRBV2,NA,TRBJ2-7,TGTGCCAGCAGTGAAGGCGGTCTCCTGAGGGAGCAGTACTTC,CASSEGGLLREQYF
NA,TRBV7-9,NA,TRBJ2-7,TGTGCCAGCAGCCAAACCCAGGAGGGCGAGCAGTACTTC,CASSQTQEGEQYF